This is a list of T cell receptor beta chains from one sample in a study of beta chain features in type 1 diabetes. The table came from immunoSEQ multiplex PCR; TCRdb's copy has only in-frame clones and leaves some out. Altogether about 370,000 clones are present, 8.5% to 10% being singletons, with the ten largest covering 0.45% to 0.65%. The sequencing input was central memory CD4+ T cells from blood. The source of these receptors is a man aged 25-45 years with type 1 diabetes. Both conserved end residues are part of each CDR3. The D gene is left open where the match is weak. Only part of the rows carry a size: once, few, many, or a class if the clone is expanded.

v_call	clone_size	d_call	j_call	cdr3_aa	cdr3_nt
TRBV6-5	-	-	TRBJ1-1	CASSHEGGTEAFF	TGTGCCAGCAGCCACGAAGGGGGCACTGAAGCTTTCTTT
TRBV5-1	-	TRBD1	TRBJ1-1	CASSFRQGGPMNTEAFF	TGCGCCAGCAGCTTTAGACAGGGGGGCCCCATGAACACTGAAGCTTTCTTT
TRBV6-6	few	-	TRBJ2-7	CASTRDVPSYEQYF	TGTGCCAGCACCCGGGACGTCCCATCCTACGAGCAGTACTTC
TRBV5-6	-	-	TRBJ1-1	CASRGGLGSPNTEAFF	TGTGCCAGCAGAGGAGGGTTGGGCAGTCCGAACACTGAAGCTTTCTTT
TRBV6-1	few	-	TRBJ2-7	CASSEVGTIEQYF	TGTGCCAGCAGTGAAGTTGGGACAATCGAGCAGTACTTC
TRBV10-3	many	TRBD2	TRBJ2-3	CAISAVAGVTYF	TGTGCCATCAGTGCCGTAGCGGGAGTCACGTATTTT
TRBV11-1	many	TRBD1	TRBJ1-5	CASSPNRGHQPQHF	TGTGCCAGCAGCCCCAACAGGGGACATCAGCCCCAGCATTTT
TRBV4-3	-	-	TRBJ2-2	CASSQELAATYTGELFF	TGCGCCAGCAGCCAAGAGTTGGCAGCGACTTACACCGGGGAGCTGTTTTTT
TRBV25-1	few	-	TRBJ2-4	CASTFRNIQYF	TGTGCCAGCACGTTTCGAAACATTCAGTACTTC
TRBV21-1	few	-	TRBJ1-5	CASPSEDRAFYSNQPQHF	TGTGCCAGCCCTTCTGAGGACAGGGCCTTCTATAGCAATCAGCCCCAGCATTTT
TRBV9	-	TRBD2	TRBJ2-5	CASSPGTSDGETQYF	TGTGCCAGCAGCCCCGGGACTAGTGACGGAGAGACCCAGTACTTC
TRBV7-9	few	TRBD2	TRBJ2-7	CASSSGTSQIYEQYF	TGTGCCAGCAGCTCCGGGACTAGCCAGATCTACGAGCAGTACTTC
TRBV7-2	few	TRBD2	TRBJ2-3	CASSLGTSGFTDTQYF	TGTGCCAGCAGCTTAGGGACTAGCGGGTTCACAGATACGCAGTATTTT
TRBV10-3	few	-	TRBJ2-3	CAISESAPDTQYF	TGTGCCATCAGTGAAAGCGCCCCAGATACGCAGTATTTT
TRBV12-5	-	-	TRBJ1-1	CASGTGHIEAFF	TGTGCTAGTGGTACGGGACATATTGAAGCTTTCTTT
TRBV19	-	-	TRBJ1-2	CASSMGRGSKDYGYTF	TGTGCCAGTAGTATGGGCCGGGGCAGCAAAGACTATGGCTACACCTTC
TRBV27	-	-	TRBJ1-1	CASSPRGGKNTEAFF	TGTGCCAGCAGTCCCCGAGGGGGGAAGAACACTGAAGCTTTCTTT
TRBV19	few	-	TRBJ1-1	CASSIRDTGGAFF	TGTGCCAGTAGTATACGGGACACCGGAGGAGCTTTCTTT
TRBV19	-	TRBD1	TRBJ1-4	CASKDRGASNEKLFF	TGTGCCAGTAAGGACAGGGGGGCCTCTAATGAAAAACTGTTTTTT
TRBV21-1	many	-	TRBJ2-5	CASSKGDSQETQYF	TGTGCCAGCAGCAAAGGGGACAGCCAAGAGACCCAGTACTTC
TRBV19	many	-	TRBJ2-1	CASSMRYNEQFF	TGTGCCAGTAGTATGAGGTACAATGAGCAGTTCTTC
TRBV18	-	-	TRBJ2-4	CASSSDDALAKNIQYF	TGTGCCAGCTCGTCGGACGATGCCCTAGCCAAAAACATTCAGTACTTC
TRBV7-9	many	-	TRBJ2-1	CASSRLGGIAQFF	TGTGCCAGCAGCCGACTCGGGGGAATTGCGCAGTTCTTC
TRBV18	-	TRBD2	TRBJ2-3	CASSEAGADTQYF	TGTGCCAGCTCAGAAGCGGGGGCAGATACGCAGTATTTT
TRBV7-2	few	-	TRBJ1-2	CASSPGWNYGYTF	TGTGCCAGCAGCCCGGGATGGAACTATGGCTACACCTTC
TRBV7-7	-	-	TRBJ2-5	CASSLRALQETQYF	TGTGCCAGCAGCTTACGAGCGCTGCAAGAGACCCAGTACTTC
TRBV28	few	TRBD1	TRBJ1-5	CASTQGTVRGQPQHF	TGTGCCAGCACTCAGGGGACAGTGAGAGGTCAGCCCCAGCATTTT
TRBV29-1	few	TRBD2	TRBJ2-1	CSVRLAGRETYNEQFF	TGCAGCGTCAGACTAGCGGGAAGGGAGACTTACAATGAGCAGTTCTTC
TRBV11-2	-	TRBD2	TRBJ2-7	CASSETAGGRFGTYEQYF	TGTGCCAGCAGCGAAACAGCGGGAGGGAGGTTTGGTACCTACGAGCAGTACTTC
TRBV30	-	-	TRBJ1-1	CAWSLSGTYGYQGTEAFF	TGTGCCTGGAGCCTATCCGGGACGTACGGATATCAGGGCACTGAAGCTTTCTTT
TRBV7-9	-	TRBD1	TRBJ2-5	CATGGQETQYF	TGTGCGACAGGGGGTCAAGAGACCCAGTACTTC
TRBV29-1	-	TRBD2	TRBJ2-1	CSVAGTSGSTDEQFF	TGCAGCGTTGCGGGGACAAGCGGGAGTACCGATGAGCAGTTCTTC
TRBV7-3	-	-	TRBJ2-2	CASSSGQTGELFF	TGTGCCAGCAGCTCTGGACAGACCGGGGAGCTGTTTTTT
TRBV6-5	-	TRBD1	TRBJ1-1	CASSSSTGGIGTEAFF	TGTGCCAGCAGTTCCTCAACAGGGGGGATAGGCACTGAAGCTTTCTTT
TRBV29-1	few	-	TRBJ2-7	CSVGERASSYEQYF	TGCAGCGTGGGTGAACGCGCGAGCTCCTACGAGCAGTACTTC
TRBV27	-	-	TRBJ2-1	CASSPGPGEEQFF	TGTGCCAGCAGTCCAGGGCCAGGGGAGGAGCAGTTCTTC
TRBV15	-	-	TRBJ1-4	CATSRDVVSEKLFF	TGTGCCACCAGCAGAGATGTAGTTAGTGAAAAACTGTTTTTT